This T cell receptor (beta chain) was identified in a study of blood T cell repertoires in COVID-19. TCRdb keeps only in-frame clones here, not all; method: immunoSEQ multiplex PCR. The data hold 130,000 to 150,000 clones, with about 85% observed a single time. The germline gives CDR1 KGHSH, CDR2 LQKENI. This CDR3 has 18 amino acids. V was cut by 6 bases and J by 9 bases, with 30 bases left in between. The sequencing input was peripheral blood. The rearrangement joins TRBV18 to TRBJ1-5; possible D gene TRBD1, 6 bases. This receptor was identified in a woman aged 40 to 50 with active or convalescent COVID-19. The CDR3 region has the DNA TGTGCCAGCTCGACACTCCAACAGTCGGGGGGCAGCCAACGGCCCCAGCATTTT. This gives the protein CASSTLQQSGGSQRPQHF.